In its sample, the clone carrying this TCR beta chain was seen many times. The antigen is unknown. The germline V gene has CDR1 DFQATT and CDR2 SNEGSKA (reference sequence). This CDR3 spans 14 amino acids. The V end lost 1 base, the J end lost 3 bases, and 10 bases lay between the germline ends. This sample was taken from a study of T-cell reconstitution after alpha-beta-depleted transplantation in children. A library of TCRbeta sequences, prepared with unique molecular identifiers, was generated. Each CDR3 protein is one row after TCRdb ran MiXCR on the PCR reads. Seen here are 40,000 to 55,000 distinct CDR3 sequences, more than 5% observed once, and the top ten hold around 30%. General study findings and limits: Surviving thymic progenitors and recipient T cells were the source of high TCRbeta diversity at day 60 in some patients. Once a year had passed after transplant, T-cell counts and diversity came mostly from newly produced T cells. Two months or so post-transplant, alpha-beta T cells reportedly derived from several hundred expanded graft clones.

The receptor comes from a female patient aged 2-9 years who had a stem cell transplant for aplastic anemia, so the T cells may come from the graft donor. Material: PBMCs, mostly from graft donor cells, obtained 60 days after TCRalphabeta/CD19-depleted stem cell transplant. The gene calls are TRBV20-1 and TRBJ2-1, with D possibly TRBD1 on 5 matching bases. DNA of the CDR3: TGCAGTGCTAGAGCTGGTGACAGCTACAATGAGCAGTTCTTC. It encodes CSARAGDSYNEQFF.